This TCR beta chain is from a study of beta chain features in type 1 diabetes. Broader study findings: There was a moderate but significant shortening of TCRB CDR3s in all four CD4+ subsets of Type 1 diabetes patients. Within patients, naive, central memory and Treg TCRB repertoires seemed more similar than within healthy donors. PCR, the amplification step, might favor shorter templates, equally in patients and controls.

What was sequenced were expressed TCRB transcripts, since all of the isolated RNA had been reverse transcribed. Assay used: immunoSEQ multiplex PCR; TCRdb lists only in-frame clones, some missing. The repertoire holds 500,000 to 800,000 clones, with around 12% as singletons. Trimming at V came to 3 bases and at J to 5 bases, leaving 11 bases not matched to a gene. Germline V gene sequence: CDR1 LGHNA, CDR2 YSLEER. The CDR3 spans 16 residues. Sorting gave populations that all exceeded 95% purity. On this clone: No antigen is known for it.

What was sequenced was naive CD4+ T cells from blood. The chain employs TRBV4-3 and TRBJ1-2; TRBD1 aligns across 8 bases. The TCR originated in a man between 25 and 39 years old with type 1 diabetes. The CDR3 spells CASSHGGTYRGYGYTF. DNA of the CDR3: TGCGCCAGCAGCCACGGAGGGACTTACAGGGGGTATGGCTACACCTTC.